This TCR beta chain was observed in a study of cytomegalovirus exposure and HLA in healthy donors. Overall study findings and caveats: In vitro experiments confirmed that a few CMV-associated chains were specific for CMV antigens. Sequencing probably produced one cluster of sequence variants that were highly shared. Sequencing depth roughly uniform across donors was assumed in presence/absence analyses. With further analysis later on, most CMV-associated TCR beta chains appeared HLA-restricted.

The V gene lost 0 bases and the J gene lost 2 bases, with 2 bases spanning the gap. The CDR3 covers 13 residues. CDR1 and CDR2 (germline): MGHRA, YSYEKL. Turning to this clone: Its antigen is currently unknown.

60 Vbeta and 13 Jbeta primers were used in PCR. Clones were read by immunoSEQ multiplex PCR, and TCRdb kept only the in-frame ones, dropping some. This table holds approximately 150,000 clones, 75% found once. The rearrangement joins TRBV4-1 to TRBJ1-3; D unclear. This TCR derives from a man aged 18 to 29 in good health and CMV-seropositive. Sequenced input: PBMCs. CDR3 sequence reads: CASSQDAGNTIYF. The CDR3 DNA is TGCGCCAGCAGCCAAGACGCTGGAAACACCATATATTTT.